This T cell receptor beta chain is from a study of blood T cell repertoires in COVID-19. Study background: There were acute and convalescent COVID-19 samples, and they came from the United States, Italy and Spain. In each case, the material was cDNA or gDNA derived from T cells, B-cell-depleted T cells, or PBMCs.

Authors' methods: Reference gene primer amplification yielded estimated nucleated cell counts. Some clones are missing from TCRdb's copy, which holds only in-frame ones; the method was immunoSEQ multiplex PCR. V and J calls and clone size are given by that table; D and trimming were obtained from the DNA. The sample consists of over 70,000 clones, around 80% of them appearing once. This CDR3 has 15 amino acids. Germline CDR1 is KGHSH and CDR2 is LQKENI. After removal of 2 bases from V and 2 bases from J, the junction contained 1 base not matched to a gene. This clone was detected a few times. This specimen includes other DNA sequences encoding the same CDR3.

Sequences were obtained from peripheral blood. The chain employs TRBV18 and TRBJ1-5, with TRBD1 matching over 9 bases. This TCR derives from a man between 65 and 79 years old with acute or convalescent COVID-19. CDR3 sequence (DNA): TGTGCCAGCTCACCAGACAGGGGGGGCAATCAGCCCCAGCATTTT. Translated: CASSPDRGGNQPQHF.